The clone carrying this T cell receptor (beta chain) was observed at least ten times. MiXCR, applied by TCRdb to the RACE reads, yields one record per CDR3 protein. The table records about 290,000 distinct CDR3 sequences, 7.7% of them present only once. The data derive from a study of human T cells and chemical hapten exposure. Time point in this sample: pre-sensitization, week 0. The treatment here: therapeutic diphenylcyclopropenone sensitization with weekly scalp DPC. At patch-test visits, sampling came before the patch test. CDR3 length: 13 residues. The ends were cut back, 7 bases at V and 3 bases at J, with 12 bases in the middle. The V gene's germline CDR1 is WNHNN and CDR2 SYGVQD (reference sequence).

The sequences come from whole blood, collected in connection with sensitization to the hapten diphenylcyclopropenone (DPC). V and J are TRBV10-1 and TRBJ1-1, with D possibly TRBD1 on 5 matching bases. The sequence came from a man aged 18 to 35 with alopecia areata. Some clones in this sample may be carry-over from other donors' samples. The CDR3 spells CASKVGTDTEAFF. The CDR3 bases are TGCGCCAGCAAGGTGGGGACGGACACTGAAGCTTTCTTT.